Here is one TCR beta chain with its context. Its specificity is not known. Reverse transcription of roughly 0.45 to 1 ug RNA used random hexamers. Amplification of TCR beta CDR3 was carried out by immunoSEQ multiplex PCR, which covered 54 Vbeta and 13 Jbeta segments. Each CDR3 protein is one row after TCRdb ran MiXCR on the immunoSEQ multiplex PCR reads. The table lists 80,000 to 90,000 distinct CDR3 sequences, about 93% of them singletons, with 0.3% to 0.4% in the top ten. Sequencing targeted TCR beta in T cells from blood (CD8+ and CD4+). The record originates from a study of CD8 T cells in Susac syndrome. General study points: The study conceded that its TCR sequencing and HLA analysis involved relatively few individuals.

From germline, CDR1 is SQVTM and CDR2 ANQGSEA. This CDR3 has 15 amino acids. The V and J ends lost 5 bases and 0 bases respectively, with 16 bases between them. J is TRBJ1-2 and V is TRBV29-1, with D perhaps TRBD1 (5 bases). The sequencing sample was made of CD8+ T cells from PBMCs. The sequence derives from a human donor in good health. This CDR3 is CSVWDSERPNYGYTF. The CDR3 bases are TGCAGCGTTTGGGACTCCGAGAGGCCTAACTATGGCTACACCTTC.